This record covers a single TCR beta chain. As yet, its antigen is unknown. Profiled with immunoSEQ multiplex PCR; TCRdb holds only in-frame clones, not every one. The sample lists almost 750,000 clones; around 77% were seen once. This sample is drawn from a study of shared clonotypes between healthy human individuals. Study summary: The people who gave samples were two women and a few men aged 18 to 49. CD4 naive and CD4 memory each took three plates per donor, while CD8 naive took two and CD8 memory one.

Study-level points and caveats: Investigators expected sequencing depth to affect clonotype sharing among donors.

The donors, healthy adults who were HIV-negative, had experienced no recent acute infections or vaccinations. V was pared by 3 bases and J by 6 bases, with 12 bases between. Germline V gives CDR1 KGHSH, CDR2 LQKENI. This CDR3 comprises 14 residues. The receptor comes from a woman aged 25 to 45 in good health. Sequences were obtained from memory CD4+ T cells sorted from blood. The subset: CD45RA-negative fraction. This rearrangement joins TRBV18 to TRBJ2-1; D remains unclear. The CDR3 protein is CASSPMETSNEQFF. The CDR3 bases are TGTGCCAGCTCACCGATGGAGACTTCCAATGAGCAGTTCTTC.